Sequencing of this TCR beta chain was carried out in a study of blood T cells in healthy people across ages. Each individual donor underwent a draw of ten milliliters of peripheral blood. Study-level findings and limits: It was not known whether donors were CMV positive (a possible confounder of expanded clonotype changes). Compared with aged donors, long-lived donors showed fewer expanded clones, suggesting selection.

Germline V CDR1 and CDR2: SGHAT, FQNNGV. The CDR3 sequence is 13 residues long. In regard to this clonotype: Its antigen is not identified.

The use of a sample-barcoded 5' primer and a J-beta primer mix characterized a second PCR of roughly 6 to 11 cycles. MiXCR, applied by TCRdb to the 5' RACE reads, yields one record per CDR3 protein. This sample has around 780,000 distinct CDR3 sequences; 25% to 30% occur once, and the top ten carry around 2.9%. This sample also belongs to another study, concerning T cells of mothers and their children. That source adds: The entire RNA extract went into cDNA synthesis at about 1.5 ug per 15 ul.

The chain joins TRBV11-2 to TRBJ2-5; 7 bases map to TRBD2. The DNA end favors TRBJ2-1, so the J call may be wrong. The specimen was blood. This receptor was identified in a boy aged 5 to 17 in good health. The CDR3 loop is CASSNIGGDEQFF. The CDR3 nucleotides read TGTGCCAGCAGCAACATTGGGGGGGATGAGCAGTTCTTC.